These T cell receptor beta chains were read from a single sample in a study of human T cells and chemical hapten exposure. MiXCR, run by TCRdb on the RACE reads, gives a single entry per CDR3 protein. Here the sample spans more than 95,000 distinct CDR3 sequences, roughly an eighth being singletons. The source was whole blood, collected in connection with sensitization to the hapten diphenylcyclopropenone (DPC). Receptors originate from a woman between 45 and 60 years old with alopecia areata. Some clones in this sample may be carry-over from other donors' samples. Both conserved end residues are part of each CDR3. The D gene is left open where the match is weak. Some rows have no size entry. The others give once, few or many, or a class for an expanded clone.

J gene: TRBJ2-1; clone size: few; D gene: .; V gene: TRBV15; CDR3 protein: CATSRDRDEQFF; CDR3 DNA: TGTGCCACCAGCAGAGATCGGGATGAGCAGTTCTTC
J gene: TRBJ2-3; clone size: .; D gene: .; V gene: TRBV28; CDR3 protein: CASSLPGKNTQYF; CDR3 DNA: TGTGCCAGCAGTTTACCGGGGAAGAATACGCAGTATTTT
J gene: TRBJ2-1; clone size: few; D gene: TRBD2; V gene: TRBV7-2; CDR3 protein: CASSTSGGAYNEQFF; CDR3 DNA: TGTGCCAGCAGCACGAGCGGGGGCGCTTACAATGAGCAGTTCTTC
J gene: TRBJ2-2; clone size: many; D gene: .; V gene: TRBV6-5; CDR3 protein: CASSYSEQAGRELFF; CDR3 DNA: TGTGCCAGCAGTTACTCAGAGCAGGCGGGCCGGGAGCTGTTTTTT
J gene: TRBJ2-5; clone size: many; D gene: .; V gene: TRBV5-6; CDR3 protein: CASSSYKAIQETQYF; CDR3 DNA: TGTGCCAGCAGCTCCTATAAAGCGATCCAAGAGACCCAGTACTTC
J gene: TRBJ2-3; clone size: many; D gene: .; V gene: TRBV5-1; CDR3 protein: CASSLEVDTQYF; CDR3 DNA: TGCGCCAGCAGCTTGGAAGTGGATACGCAGTATTTT
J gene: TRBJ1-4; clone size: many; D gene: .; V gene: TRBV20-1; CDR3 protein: CSARETPNEKLFF; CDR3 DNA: TGCAGTGCTAGAGAGACACCGAATGAAAAACTGTTTTTT
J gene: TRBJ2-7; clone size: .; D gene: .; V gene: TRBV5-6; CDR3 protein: CASSPGPTDAYEQYF; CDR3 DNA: TGTGCCAGCAGTCCGGGCCCGACAGATGCCTACGAGCAGTACTTC
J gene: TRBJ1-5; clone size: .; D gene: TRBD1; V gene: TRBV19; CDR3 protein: CASQQGRQPQHF; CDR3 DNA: TGTGCCAGTCAACAGGGGCGGCAGCCCCAGCATTTT
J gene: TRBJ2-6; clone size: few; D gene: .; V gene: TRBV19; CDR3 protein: CASSRLFQGSGGANVLTF; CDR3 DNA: TGTGCCAGTAGTCGTCTGTTTCAGGGATCGGGAGGGGCCAACGTCCTGACTTTC
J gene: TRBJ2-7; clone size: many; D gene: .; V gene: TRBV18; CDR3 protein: CASSSQGLSYEQYF; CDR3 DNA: TGTGCCAGCTCGTCTCAGGGCCTCTCCTACGAGCAGTACTTC
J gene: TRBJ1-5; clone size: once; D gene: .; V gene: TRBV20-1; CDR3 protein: CSASLGQPQHF; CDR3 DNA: TGCAGTGCAAGTCTGGGGCAGCCCCAGCATTTT
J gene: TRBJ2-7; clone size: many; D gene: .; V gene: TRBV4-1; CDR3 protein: CASSQDLPGRPNSYEQYF; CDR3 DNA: TGCGCCAGCAGCCAAGATCTCCCCGGACGGCCGAACTCCTACGAGCAGTACTTC
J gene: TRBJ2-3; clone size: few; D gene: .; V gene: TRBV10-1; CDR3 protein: CASSEGASTGTDTQYF; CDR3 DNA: TGCGCCAGCAGTGAGGGGGCGTCCACCGGGACAGATACGCAGTATTTT
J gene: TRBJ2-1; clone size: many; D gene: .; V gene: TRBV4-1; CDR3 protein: CASSQEWGIYNEQFF; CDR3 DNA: TGCGCCAGCAGCCAAGAGTGGGGTATATACAATGAGCAGTTCTTC
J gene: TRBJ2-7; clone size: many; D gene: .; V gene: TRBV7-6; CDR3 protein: CASSPRGSYEQYF; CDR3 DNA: TGTGCCAGCAGCCCCAGGGGCTCCTACGAGCAGTACTTC
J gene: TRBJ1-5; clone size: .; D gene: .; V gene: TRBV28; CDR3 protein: CASSLGGTQPQHF; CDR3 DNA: TGTGCCAGCAGTTTGGGGGGGACTCAGCCCCAGCATTTT
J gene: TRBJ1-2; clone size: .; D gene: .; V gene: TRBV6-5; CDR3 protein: CASRESSYGYTF; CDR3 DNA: TGTGCCAGCAGAGAGTCGTCCTATGGCTACACCTTC
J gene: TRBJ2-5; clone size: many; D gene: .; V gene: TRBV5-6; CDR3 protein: CASQALADQETQYF; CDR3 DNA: TGTGCCAGTCAAGCTCTGGCGGACCAAGAGACCCAGTACTTC
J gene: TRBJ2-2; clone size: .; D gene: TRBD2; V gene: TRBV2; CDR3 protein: CASTPQRGRIGELFF; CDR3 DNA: TGTGCCAGCACCCCTCAGCGGGGTCGAATCGGGGAGCTGTTTTTT
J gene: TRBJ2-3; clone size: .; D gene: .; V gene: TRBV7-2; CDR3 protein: CASTLRAKGTTDTQYF; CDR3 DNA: TGTGCCAGCACCCTTAGGGCTAAAGGGACCACAGATACGCAGTATTTT
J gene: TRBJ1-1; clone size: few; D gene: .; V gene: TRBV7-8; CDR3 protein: CASSSQTGSHSEAFF; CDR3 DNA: TGTGCCAGCAGCTCGCAAACAGGATCTCATTCTGAAGCTTTCTTT
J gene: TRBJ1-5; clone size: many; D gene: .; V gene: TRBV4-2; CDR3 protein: CASSQDVGTGRSQPQHF; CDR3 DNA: TGTGCCAGCAGCCAAGATGTGGGTACAGGGAGGTCACAGCCCCAGCATTTT
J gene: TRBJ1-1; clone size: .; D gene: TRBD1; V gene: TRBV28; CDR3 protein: CASSQGFLGTEAFF; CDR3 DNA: TGTGCCAGCTCACAGGGGTTCCTCGGCACTGAAGCTTTCTTT
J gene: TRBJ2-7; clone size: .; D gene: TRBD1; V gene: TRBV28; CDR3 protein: CAATGVDREQYF; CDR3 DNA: TGTGCCGCGACAGGGGTTGATCGCGAGCAGTACTTC
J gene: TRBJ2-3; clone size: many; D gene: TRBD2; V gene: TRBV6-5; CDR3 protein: CASSYLGTISTDTQYF; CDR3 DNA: TGTGCCAGCAGTTACTTGGGGACTATTAGCACAGATACGCAGTATTTT
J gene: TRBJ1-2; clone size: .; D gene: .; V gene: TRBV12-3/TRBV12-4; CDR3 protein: CASSSFRAGNYGYTF; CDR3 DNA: TGTGCCAGCAGTTCCTTTCGTGCAGGAAACTATGGCTACACCTTC
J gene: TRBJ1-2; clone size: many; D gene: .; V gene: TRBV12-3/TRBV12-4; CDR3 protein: CASSPRTVNYGYTF; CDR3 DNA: TGTGCCAGCAGCCCACGGACGGTAAACTATGGCTACACCTTC
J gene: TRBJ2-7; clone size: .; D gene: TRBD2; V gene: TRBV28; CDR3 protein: CASTGGTYEQYF; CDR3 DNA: TGTGCCAGCACGGGGGGTACCTACGAGCAGTACTTC
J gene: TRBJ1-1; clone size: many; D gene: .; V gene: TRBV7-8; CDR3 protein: CASSLQENTEAFF; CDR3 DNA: TGTGCCAGCAGCCTACAGGAGAACACTGAAGCTTTCTTT
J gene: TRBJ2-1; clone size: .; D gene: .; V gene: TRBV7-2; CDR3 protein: CASSPAGTPAVHEQFF; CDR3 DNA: TGTGCCAGCAGCCCAGCCGGGACCCCTGCAGTCCATGAGCAGTTCTTC
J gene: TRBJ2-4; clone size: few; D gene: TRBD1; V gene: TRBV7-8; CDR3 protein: CASSSLSLDRVQDSWRNIQYF; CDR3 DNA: TGTGCCAGCAGCTCCCTCTCCCTGGACAGGGTCCAAGATAGTTGGCGGAACATTCAGTACTTC
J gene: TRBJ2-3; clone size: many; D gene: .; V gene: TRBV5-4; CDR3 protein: CASSYGGTGRTDTQYF; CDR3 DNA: TGTGCCAGCAGCTATGGTGGAACGGGCCGCACAGATACGCAGTATTTT
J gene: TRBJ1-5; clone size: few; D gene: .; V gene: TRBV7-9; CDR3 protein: CASSLRGAHSNQPQHF; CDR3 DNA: TGTGCCAGCAGCTTGCGGGGGGCCCATAGCAATCAGCCCCAGCATTTT
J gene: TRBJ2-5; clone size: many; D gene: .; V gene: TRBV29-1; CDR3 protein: CSVEHPTGGETQYF; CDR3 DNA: TGCAGCGTTGAACACCCGACAGGAGGGGAGACCCAGTACTTC
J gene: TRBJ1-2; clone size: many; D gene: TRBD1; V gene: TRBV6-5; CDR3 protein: CASRPGQANYGYTF; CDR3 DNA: TGTGCCAGCAGACCCGGACAGGCTAACTATGGCTACACCTTC
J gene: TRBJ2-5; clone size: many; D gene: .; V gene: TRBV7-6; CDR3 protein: CASSHPGTQYF; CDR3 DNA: TGTGCCAGCAGTCACCCAGGGACCCAGTACTTC
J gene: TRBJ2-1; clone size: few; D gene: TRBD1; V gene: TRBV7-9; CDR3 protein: CASSRGQGREQFF; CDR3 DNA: TGTGCCAGCAGCCGCGGACAGGGCCGTGAGCAGTTCTTC
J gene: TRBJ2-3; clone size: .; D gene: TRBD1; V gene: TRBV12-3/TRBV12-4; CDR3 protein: CASSSQTGGTGDTQYF; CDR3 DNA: TGTGCCAGCAGTTCCCAGACAGGGGGCACAGGCGATACGCAGTATTTT
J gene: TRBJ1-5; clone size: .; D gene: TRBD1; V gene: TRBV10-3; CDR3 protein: CAIGEGTGVYQPQHF; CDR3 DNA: TGTGCCATCGGGGAGGGGACAGGGGTTTATCAGCCCCAGCATTTT
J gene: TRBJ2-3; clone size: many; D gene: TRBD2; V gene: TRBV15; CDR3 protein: CATSSPLTSGYADTQYF; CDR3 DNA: TGTGCCACCAGCAGTCCCCTGACTAGCGGGTATGCAGATACGCAGTATTTT
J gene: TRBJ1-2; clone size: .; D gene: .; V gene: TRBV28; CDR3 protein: CASSPAGRDYGYTF; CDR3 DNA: TGTGCCAGCAGTCCCGCGGGACGAGACTATGGCTACACCTTC
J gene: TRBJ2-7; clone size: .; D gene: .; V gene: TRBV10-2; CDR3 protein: CASMIDSHEQYF; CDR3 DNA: TGCGCCAGCATGATCGACTCGCACGAGCAGTACTTC